A single sample gave rise to the 9 T cell receptor beta chains below, sequenced in a study of long-term antiretroviral therapy in people with HIV. Running of the v3.0 immunoSEQ assay took place at survey level. Sequencing used immunoSEQ multiplex PCR; TCRdb keeps in-frame clones, though not all of them. The repertoire holds 15,000 to 20,000 clones, with 79% as singletons. The source material was unsorted PBMCs, sampled at the start of antiretroviral therapy, before treatment. The receptor source for this set is a man aged 18 to 29 with HIV.

V usage is TRBV10-1 and J usage is TRBJ2-7; 8 nucleotides match TRBD1. Per germline, CDR1 WNHNN and CDR2 SYGVQD (reference sequence). Trimming cost V 11 bases and J 0 bases; bases outside gene matches: 6. The CDR3 loop spans 13 amino acids. This CDR3 is CARNRGNSYEQYF. CDR3 coding DNA: TGCGCCCGAAACAGGGGGAACTCCTACGAGCAGTACTTC.

This clone counts as medium-sized. Additional DNA sequences in this sample encode the identical CDR3. The chain joins TRBV19 to TRBJ2-1, with D hard to call. This CDR3 spans 15 amino acids. Trimming took 1 base from V and 0 from J, leaving 7 bases between them. CDR1 is LNHDA and CDR2 is SQIVND in the germline V gene (reference sequence). The CDR3 nucleotides are TGTGCCAGTAGTATAGCACTTAACTCCTACAATGAGCAGTTCTTC. Encoded protein: CASSIALNSYNEQFF. Full variable domain (missing parts from reference TRBV19 and TRBJ2-1): DGGITQSPKYLFRKEGQNVTLSCEQNLNHDAMYWYRQDPGQGLRLIYYSQIVNDFQKGDIAEGYSVSREKKESFPLTVTSAQKNPTAFYLCASSIALNSYNEQFFGPGTRLTVL.

This chain joins TRBV7-2 and TRBJ2-5; TRBD2 matches 10 bases. The CDR3 extends over 16 amino acids. The V segment lost 5 bases and the J segment 5 bases; nucleotides outside the gene matches: 11. The germline gives CDR1 SGHTA, CDR2 FQGNSA. The CDR3 spells CASSLSGRAGFETQYF. CDR3 coding DNA: TGTGCCAGCAGCCTAAGCGGGAGGGCCGGGTTCGAGACCCAGTACTTC.

The V gene is TRBV28, the J gene TRBJ2-3, with 12 bases lining up with TRBD2. CDR1 and CDR2 (germline): MDHEN, SYDVKM. This CDR3 is 15 amino acids long. The V segment lost 6 bases and the J segment 6 bases; nucleotides outside the gene matches: 7. DNA for the CDR3: TGTGCCAGCAGCACGCTTCTAGCGGGAGGGGATACGCAGTATTTT. Its protein product is CASSTLLAGGDTQYF.

The V call is TRBV7-9, the J call TRBJ1-1, with a tentative D call TRBD1 (6 bases). CDR3 length: 12 residues. In germline, CDR1 is SEHNR, CDR2 FQNEAQ (reference sequence). V dropped 8 bases and J dropped 1 base, with 8 bases sitting between them. This CDR3 is CASLGGNTEAFF. CDR3 in DNA: TGTGCCAGCTTAGGGGGGAACACTGAAGCTTTCTTT.

This chain uses TRBV28 with TRBJ2-2; TRBD1 agrees at 9 bases. J lost 6 bases, V lost 5 bases, and 7 bases had no gene match. The CDR3 totals 15 residues. Germline V gene sequence: CDR1 MDHEN, CDR2 SYDVKM. CDR3 DNA: TGTGCCAGCAGTCACAGGGACAGGGCGGCCGGGGAGCTGTTTTTT. Protein product: CASSHRDRAAGELFF.

This chain links TRBV28 with TRBJ2-3; the D is unclear. The CDR3 loop spans 12 amino acids. V lost 6 bases to trimming and J lost 5 bases, with 9 bases between them. The V gene's germline CDR1 is MDHEN and CDR2 SYDVKM. For the CDR3, the DNA is TGTGCCAGCAGGATAGGAATAGATACGCAGTATTTT. Its protein product is CASRIGIDTQYF.

This chain uses TRBV27 with TRBJ2-7, with 8 nucleotides matching TRBD1. Germline V lookup: CDR1 MNHEY, CDR2 SMNVEV (reference sequence). This CDR3 comprises 15 residues. Unmatched junction bases numbered 6, after V lost 5 bases and J lost 0 bases. The CDR3 protein is CASSLTGGSSYEQYF. CDR3 nucleotide sequence: TGTGCCAGCAGTCTAACAGGGGGGAGCTCCTACGAGCAGTACTTC.

The genes are TRBV7-9 and TRBJ2-7; D is uncertain. CDR1 is SEHNR and CDR2 is FQNEAQ in the germline V gene (reference sequence). The CDR3 extends over 15 amino acids. Between the trimmed V and J ends, which lost 4 bases and 4 bases, there was a span of 17 bases. The CDR3 region has the DNA TGTGCCAGCAGCTCCGAGAGGCATCGTCAATACGAGCAGTACTTC. Amino acids: CASSSERHRQYEQYF.